A selection of T cell receptor beta chains follows, all from one sample in a study of memory CD4+ T cells and cytomegalovirus serostatus. TCRdb's table, derived via immunoSEQ multiplex PCR, lists solely in-frame clones and lacks some. The sample lists around 38,000 clones, around 78% occurring once. The specimen sequenced was memory CD4+ T cells from blood. These TCRs come from an adult in good health and CMV-seronegative. Each CDR3 is given with its conserved first and last residue. A D gene is named only where the DNA matches it firmly. The listing skips clone size in some rows; elsewhere it reads once, few, many or a size class.

TRBD1	-	TRBV5-6	TRBJ2-7	TGTGCCAGCAGTTGGGGACAGAACGAGCAGTACTTC	CASSWGQNEQYF
TRBD2	-	TRBV6-1	TRBJ2-1	TGTGCCAGCGTCCGGACTAGCGGGCTTCCAGGTGAGCAGTTCTTC	CASVRTSGLPGEQFF
TRBD2	-	TRBV7-2	TRBJ2-3	TGTGCCAGCAGCCCCGGACTAGCGGGAGATACGCAGTATTTT	CASSPGLAGDTQYF
-	-	TRBV2	TRBJ2-2	TGTGCCAGCAGTGAACCCCCCGGGGAGCTGTTTTTT	CASSEPPGELFF
-	few	TRBV11-2	TRBJ2-7	TGTGCCAGCAGCCACTCCCAGTACGGCGAGCAGTACTTC	CASSHSQYGEQYF
-	-	TRBV19	TRBJ2-7	TGTGCCAGTAGTATAAATTGGGGGAGGAACGAGCAGTACTTC	CASSINWGRNEQYF
TRBD1	-	TRBV10-3	TRBJ1-2	TGTGCCATCAGTGAGTCCGGGACAGGGGTGTATGGCTACACCTTC	CAISESGTGVYGYTF
-	-	TRBV7-2	TRBJ2-3	TGTGCCAGCAGCAATCCTTCCTTAGATACGCAGTATTTT	CASSNPSLDTQYF
-	few	TRBV30	TRBJ1-1	TGTGCCTGGAGTGTACCGGGGGGGGTGTCAGAAGCTTTCTTT	CAWSVPGGVSEAFF
-	-	TRBV27	TRBJ2-7	TGTGCCAGCAGTTTAGCGATGGCAGCTTACGAGCAGTACTTC	CASSLAMAAYEQYF
TRBD1	few	TRBV27	TRBJ1-2	TGTGCCAGCAGCCCTCGACAGGGGGCACGGGGCTACACCTTC	CASSPRQGARGYTF
TRBD1	once	TRBV7-9	TRBJ2-7	TGTGCCAGCAGCTTAGCGGACAGGGACCACGAGCAGTACTTC	CASSLADRDHEQYF
-	-	TRBV28	TRBJ2-5	TGTGCCAGCAGCAGCAGGGGCGGTATGTTGGAGACCCAGTACTTC	CASSSRGGMLETQYF
-	-	TRBV28	TRBJ1-4	TGTGCCAGCACCCTCGGGGGGGGGTCCTTTTCTGAAAAACTGTTTTTT	CASTLGGGSFSEKLFF
-	-	TRBV11-2	TRBJ2-7	TGTGCCAGCAGCTTTATAGGAGGGGGCTACTACGAGCAGTACTTC	CASSFIGGGYYEQYF
-	-	TRBV27	TRBJ2-7	TGTGCCAGCAGCTGGACGGGGGTTTCCTACGAGCAGTACTTC	CASSWTGVSYEQYF
-	-	TRBV7-2	TRBJ1-4	TGTGCCAGCAGCTTAGCAGGGAGGAATGAAAAACTGTTTTTT	CASSLAGRNEKLFF
-	once	TRBV4-3	TRBJ1-1	TGCGCCAGCAGCCAAGCCGCCAACAGGCGTATGAACACTGAAGCTTTCTTT	CASSQAANRRMNTEAFF
-	-	TRBV19	TRBJ1-1	TGTGCCAGTCTATCTTTTTTCATATACGGCGGCACTGAAGCTTTCTTT	CASLSFFIYGGTEAFF
-	-	TRBV9	TRBJ2-7	TGTGCCAGCAGCGTACAACTAGTGGGCGAGCAGTACTTC	CASSVQLVGEQYF
-	-	TRBV7-6	TRBJ1-1	TGTGCCAGCAGCTTAGAACAGAACACTGAAGCTTTCTTT	CASSLEQNTEAFF
TRBD1	-	TRBV27	TRBJ2-1	TGTGCCAGCAGCCTGTGGGGACAGATTTACAATGAGCAGTTCTTC	CASSLWGQIYNEQFF
-	-	TRBV7-2	TRBJ1-1	TGTGCCAGCAGCCGGTCGGAACACTCTGAAGCTTTCTTT	CASSRSEHSEAFF
TRBD1	once	TRBV6-6	TRBJ1-1	TGTGCCAGCAGGCGAACCACAGGGGGGGTAGGCACTGAAGCTTTCTTT	CASRRTTGGVGTEAFF